Listed here are 21 T cell receptor beta chains from one sample, sequenced in a study of T-cell memory formation after mild COVID-19. TCRdb passed the 5' RACE reads through MiXCR, listing each CDR3 protein once. The data contain approximately 300,000 distinct CDR3 sequences, around 15% of them singletons. The specimen sequenced was PBMCs or a T cell subset sorted from them (not recorded which). These receptors originate from a man in his late teens or twenties who had mild COVID-19 (a few samples of this study predate the infection). Cell type and time point are not known.

This chain joins TRBV6-5 and TRBJ1-3; TRBD1 matches at 7 bases. Germline trimming cut 2 bases from V and 0 bases from J; bases unmatched to any gene: 7. The germline V gene encodes CDR1 MNHEY and CDR2 SVGAGI. The CDR3 totals 17 residues. In DNA form, the CDR3 reads TGTGCCAGCAGTTACCGACAGGGCCACTACTCTGGAAACACCATATATTTT. It codes for CASSYRQGHYSGNTIYF.

The V gene is TRBV20-1, the J gene TRBJ2-1, with 8 bases that match TRBD2. This CDR3 spans 16 amino acids. CDR1 and CDR2 from the germline V gene are DFQATT and SNEGSKA (reference sequence). The trim removed 5 bases at V and 4 bases at J, leaving 13 bases unmatched. This chain's CDR3 is CSAPSTGSGGYNEQFF. CDR3 nucleotides: TGCAGTGCTCCCTCCACGGGGAGCGGGGGATACAATGAGCAGTTCTTC.

This clonotype was detected a few times. The chain couples TRBV7-3 to TRBJ2-5, with TRBD2 identical over 14 bases. There are 17 residues in the CDR3. With V trimmed by 5 bases and J by 2 bases, 7 bases remained unmatched. Germline V gives CDR1 SGHTA, CDR2 FQGTGA. In DNA, the CDR3 is TGTGCCAGCAGCACCGGGACTAGCGGGGGACAACAAGAGACCCAGTACTTC. It translates to CASSTGTSGGQQETQYF.

The chain carries TRBV3-1 and TRBJ2-5; D not certain. V lost 0 bases, J lost 5 bases, and 13 bases lay in between. The CDR3 consists of 15 residues. CDR1 LGHDT and CDR2 YNNKEL come from the germline V gene (reference sequence). CDR3 protein: CASSQDLGFSETQYF. The DNA for the CDR3 is TGTGCCAGCAGCCAAGATCTAGGATTTAGTGAGACCCAGTACTTC.

This clonotype was counted only a few times. The chain carries TRBV29-1 and TRBJ2-1, with 7 nucleotides matching TRBD1. V shed 8 bases and J 4 bases; nucleotides not matched to a gene: 8. Germline V gene sequence: CDR1 SQVTM, CDR2 ANQGSEA. The CDR3 is 13 residues long. For the CDR3, the DNA is TGCAGCTACCGGACAGGCTGGTACAATGAGCAGTTCTTC. Protein: CSYRTGWYNEQFF.

This clonotype has a handful of counts. The V gene is TRBV5-4, the J gene TRBJ2-3; 7 bases are a match to TRBD2. CDR3 length: 12 amino acids. Germline V lookup: CDR1 SGHNT, CDR2 YYREEE (reference sequence). The ends lost 7 bases at V and 2 bases at J; junction bases unmatched: 1. CDR3 nucleotides: TGTGCCAGCGGGGGGGACACAGATACGCAGTATTTT. Protein: CASGGDTDTQYF.

Only a few counts were recorded for this clonotype. This rearrangement joins TRBV5-5 to TRBJ2-7; 7 bases match TRBD1. V lost 0 bases to trimming and J lost 3 bases; unmatched junction nucleotides: 3. CDR1 and CDR2 from the germline V gene are SGHKS and YYEKEE (reference sequence). CDR3 size: 14 residues. DNA of the CDR3: TGTGCCAGCAGCTTGGAGGGACAGCACTACGAGCAGTACGTC. This encodes CASSLEGQHYEQYV.

This chain joins TRBV3-1 and TRBJ2-3; no clear D gene. Germline values: CDR1 LGHDT, CDR2 YNNKEL (reference sequence). With 4 bases removed from V and 3 bases from J, the gap between germline ends came to 14 bases. The CDR3 is 15 amino acids. The CDR3 DNA is TGTGCCAGCAGCCCCACTTGGGGATCGACAGATACGCAGTATTTT. Translated: CASSPTWGSTDTQYF.

V usage is TRBV7-9 and J usage is TRBJ2-3; maybe TRBD2 (7 bases). The CDR3 sequence is 16 residues long. Trimming took off 2 bases at V and 2 bases at J, with 14 bases between the two ends. CDR1 is SEHNR, CDR2 FQNEAQ, per germline (reference sequence). Written as DNA, the CDR3 is TGTGCCAGCAGCTTAAGGGGGGGGCTAGTCACAGATACGCAGTATTTT. It translates to CASSLRGGLVTDTQYF.

This clonotype was observed at least ten times. V gene TRBV6-5 combines with J gene TRBJ1-2; D unclear. The CDR3 spans 14 residues. V was trimmed by 0 bases and J by 4 bases, leaving 9 bases between them. The germline gives CDR1 MNHEY, CDR2 SVGAGI. CDR3: CASSYSMVAYGYTF. In nucleotides, the CDR3 is TGTGCCAGCAGTTACTCGATGGTGGCCTATGGCTACACCTTC.

This clonotype was counted only a few times. The rearrangement joins TRBV6-5 to TRBJ1-1, with 8 bases that match TRBD1. V lost 5 bases to trimming and J lost 2 bases; unmatched junction nucleotides: 4. Per the germline V gene, CDR1 is MNHEY and CDR2 is SVGAGI. The CDR3 is 14 residues long. DNA of the CDR3: TGTGCCAGCAGTAGGACAGGGACTAACACTGAAGCTTTCTTT. Its protein product is CASSRTGTNTEAFF.

Only a few counts were recorded for this clonotype. This chain connects TRBV29-1 to TRBJ1-6; no definite D call. V was trimmed by 2 bases and J by 7 bases, leaving 15 bases between them. Germline lookup yields CDR1 SQVTM and CDR2 ANQGSEA. The CDR3 runs to 15 residues. CDR3 residues: CSVEIPRVRNSPLHF. The DNA for the CDR3 is TGCAGCGTTGAAATTCCCCGGGTGAGGAATTCACCCCTCCACTTT. The whole variable domain, remainder taken from reference TRBV29-1 and TRBJ1-6, is SAVISQKPSRDICQRGTSLTIQCQVDSQVTMMFWYRQQPGQSLTLIATANQGSEATYESGFVIDKFPISRPNLTFSTLTVSNMSPEDSSIYLCSVEIPRVRNSPLHFGNGTRLTVT.

This clonotype occurred many times. V and J are TRBV24-1 and TRBJ1-1; D is unresolved. CDR3 size: 15 residues. Per the germline V gene, CDR1 is KGHDR and CDR2 is SFDVKD. V lost 0 bases and J 6 bases, leaving 13 bases between the germline ends. This CDR3 reads CATSDLGTLRPEAFF. In nucleotides, the CDR3 is TGTGCCACCAGTGATTTGGGCACACTCAGGCCTGAAGCTTTCTTT.

This clonotype showed up just a few times. The chain carries TRBV7-2 and TRBJ2-5, with TRBD2 identical over 8 bases. The CDR3 runs 14 residues. Per the germline V gene, CDR1 is SGHTA and CDR2 is FQGNSA. With 5 bases clipped from V and 3 bases from J, the junction kept 5 bases outside the gene matches. This chain's CDR3 is CASSPALAEETQYF. The DNA for the CDR3 is TGTGCCAGCAGCCCCGCACTAGCGGAAGAGACCCAGTACTTC. Looking up the rest from reference TRBV7-2 and TRBJ2-5 gives the full variable domain: GAGVSQSPSNKVTEKGKDVELRCDPISGHTALYWYRQSLGQGLEFLIYFQGNSAPDKSGLPSDRFSAERTGGSVSTLTIQRTQQEDSAVYLCASSPALAEETQYFGPGTRLLVL.

The chain links TRBV7-2 to TRBJ2-7; the D is unclear. Trimming shortened V by 4 bases and J by 0 bases, and 10 bases separated the two germline ends. The CDR3 sequence is 14 residues long. Germline V gene data show CDR1 as SGHTA and CDR2 as FQGNSA. CDR3 sequence reads: CASSSRESSYEQYF. The CDR3 coding sequence is TGTGCCAGCAGCTCTAGAGAGAGCTCCTACGAGCAGTACTTC.

This clonotype was found many times. This rearrangement joins TRBV5-1 to TRBJ2-3; D is ambiguous. Looked up from germline, CDR1 is SGHRS and CDR2 is YFSETQ. The CDR3 contains 14 residues. V shed 8 bases and J shed 5 bases, with 18 bases lying between them. The DNA of the CDR3 is TGCGCCAGTTCCCCTACGGCTAGTCGAGATACGCAGTATTTT. It translates to CASSPTASRDTQYF. The full variable domain, with the rest looked up from reference TRBV5-1 and TRBJ2-3, is KAGVTQTPRYLIKTRGQQVTLSCSPISGHRSVSWYQQTPGQGLQFLFEYFSETQRNKGNFPGRFSGRQFSNSRSEMNVSTLELGDSALYLCASSPTASRDTQYFGPGTRLTVL.

The V call is TRBV3-1, the J call TRBJ1-5; tentative D call: TRBD1 (5 bases). Germline assignment: CDR1 LGHDT and CDR2 YNNKEL (reference sequence). The V end lost 3 bases, the J end lost 6 bases, and 9 bases lay between the germline ends. This CDR3 comprises 13 residues. CDR3 nucleotides: TGTGCCAGCAGCCACCCGGGGACTCAGCCCCAGCATTTT. Its protein product is CASSHPGTQPQHF.

This clonotype has more than one count but fewer than ten. V gene TRBV2 combines with J gene TRBJ1-5; D not certain. Germline V gene sequence: CDR1 SNHLY, CDR2 FYNNEI. Trimming cost V 7 bases and J 0 bases, with 4 bases left between them. The CDR3 contains 12 residues. The CDR3 DNA reads TGTGCCAGCACCAATAGCAATCAGCCCCAGCATTTT. This encodes CASTNSNQPQHF.

This clonotype was picked up a small number of times. The chain employs TRBV7-2 and TRBJ2-6; D gene ambiguous. This CDR3 has 16 residues. The germline V gene has CDR1 SGHTA and CDR2 FQGNSA. The V gene lost 3 bases and the J gene lost 4 bases, with 13 bases spanning the gap. The CDR3 nucleotides read TGTGCCAGCAGCTTCCGCCTCGGGTCGGGGGCCAACGTCCTGACTTTC. Translating it yields CASSFRLGSGANVLTF.

The V and J genes are TRBV5-5 and TRBJ2-7; D is undetermined. V lost 2 bases and J lost 3, with 6 bases in between. In germline, CDR1 is SGHKS, CDR2 YYEKEE (reference sequence). CDR3 size: 12 residues. DNA for the CDR3: TGTGCCAGCAGCTTAGGTGACTACGAGCAGTACGTC. It specifies CASSLGDYEQYV.

This clonotype has just a few counts. The J gene is TRBJ2-3, the V gene TRBV7-2, with TRBD2 matching over 8 bases. The CDR3 length is 15 residues. The V segment lost 4 bases and the J segment 4 bases; nucleotides outside the gene matches: 7. Germline V lookup: CDR1 SGHTA, CDR2 FQGNSA. The CDR3 nucleotides are TGTGCCAGCAGCTCCTACGGGGGGGCCCCAGATACGCAGTATTTT. Protein product: CASSSYGGAPDTQYF.